This note documents a single TCR beta chain sequence. This specimen belongs to a study of cytomegalovirus exposure and HLA in healthy donors. This CDR3 is built from 19 residues. Trimming at V came to 5 bases and at J to 6 bases, leaving 19 bases not matched to a gene. From germline, CDR1 is LNHDA and CDR2 SQIVND (reference sequence). PCR primers comprised 60 Vbeta and 13 Jbeta primers. Clones were read by immunoSEQ multiplex PCR, and TCRdb kept only the in-frame ones, dropping some. The sample shows around 180,000 clones, less than 90% of them seen only once. This sequence was found in a girl younger than two in good health and CMV-seronegative. Sample: PBMCs. The chain carries TRBV19 and TRBJ2-3, with 11 nucleotides matching TRBD2. This CDR3 reads CASSSILTSGSPRGDTQYF. As DNA, the CDR3 is TGTGCCAGTAGTTCCATACTCACTAGCGGGAGCCCTCGGGGGGATACGCAGTATTTT. Complete variable domain (other parts from reference TRBV19 and TRBJ2-3): DGGITQSPKYLFRKEGQNVTLSCEQNLNHDAMYWYRQDPGQGLRLIYYSQIVNDFQKGDIAEGYSVSREKKESFPLTVTSAQKNPTAFYLCASSSILTSGSPRGDTQYFGPGTRLTVL.